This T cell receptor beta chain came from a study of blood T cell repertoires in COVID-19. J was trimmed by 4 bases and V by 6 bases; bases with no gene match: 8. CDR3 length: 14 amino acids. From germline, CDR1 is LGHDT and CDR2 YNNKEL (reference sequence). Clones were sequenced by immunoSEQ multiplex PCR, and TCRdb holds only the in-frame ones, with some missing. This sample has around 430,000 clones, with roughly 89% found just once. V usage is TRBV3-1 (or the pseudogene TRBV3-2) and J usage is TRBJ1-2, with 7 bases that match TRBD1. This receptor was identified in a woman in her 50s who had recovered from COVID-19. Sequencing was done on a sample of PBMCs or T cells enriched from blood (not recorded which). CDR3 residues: CASSPGQVIYGYTF. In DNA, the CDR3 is TGTGCCAGCAGTCCCGGACAGGTTATCTATGGCTACACCTTC.